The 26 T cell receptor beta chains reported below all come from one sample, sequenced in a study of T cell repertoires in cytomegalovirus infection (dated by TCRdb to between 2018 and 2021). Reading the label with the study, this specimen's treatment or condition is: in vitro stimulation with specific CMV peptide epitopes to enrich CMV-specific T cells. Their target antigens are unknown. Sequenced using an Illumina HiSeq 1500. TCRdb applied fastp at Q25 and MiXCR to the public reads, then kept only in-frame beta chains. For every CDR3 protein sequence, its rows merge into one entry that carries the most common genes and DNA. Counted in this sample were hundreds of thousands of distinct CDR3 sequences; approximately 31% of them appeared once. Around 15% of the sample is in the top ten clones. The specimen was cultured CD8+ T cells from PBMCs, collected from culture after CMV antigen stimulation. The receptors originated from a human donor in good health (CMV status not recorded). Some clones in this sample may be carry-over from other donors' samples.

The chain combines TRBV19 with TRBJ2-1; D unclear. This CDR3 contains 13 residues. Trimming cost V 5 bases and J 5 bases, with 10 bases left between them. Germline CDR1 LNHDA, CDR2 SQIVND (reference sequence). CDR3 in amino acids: CASSAGYNNEQFF. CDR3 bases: TGTGCCAGTAGTGCTGGATATAACAATGAGCAGTTCTTC.

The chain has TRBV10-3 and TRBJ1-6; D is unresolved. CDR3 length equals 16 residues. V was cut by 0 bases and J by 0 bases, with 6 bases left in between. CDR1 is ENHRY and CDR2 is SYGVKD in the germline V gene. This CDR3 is CAISESTISYNSPLHF. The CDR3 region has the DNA TGTGCCATCAGTGAGTCTACCATCTCCTATAATTCACCCCTCCACTTT.

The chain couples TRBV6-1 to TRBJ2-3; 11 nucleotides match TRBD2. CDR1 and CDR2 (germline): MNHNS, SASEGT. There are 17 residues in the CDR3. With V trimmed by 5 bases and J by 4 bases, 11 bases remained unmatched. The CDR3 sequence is CASSFVPLSGGADTQYF. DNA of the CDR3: TGTGCCAGCAGTTTCGTCCCACTTAGCGGGGGGGCAGATACGCAGTATTTT.

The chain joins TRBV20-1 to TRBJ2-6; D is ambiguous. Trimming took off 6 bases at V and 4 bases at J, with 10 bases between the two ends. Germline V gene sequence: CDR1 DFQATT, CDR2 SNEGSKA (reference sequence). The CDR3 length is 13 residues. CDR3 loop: CSALRLGANVLTF. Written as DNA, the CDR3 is TGCAGTGCCCTCCGCTTGGGGGCCAACGTCCTGACTTTC.

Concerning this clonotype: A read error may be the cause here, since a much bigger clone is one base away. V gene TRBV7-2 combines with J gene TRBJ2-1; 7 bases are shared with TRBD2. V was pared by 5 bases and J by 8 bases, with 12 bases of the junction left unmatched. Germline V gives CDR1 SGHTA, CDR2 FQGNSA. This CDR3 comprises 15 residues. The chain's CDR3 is CASSTGGRIHDEQFF. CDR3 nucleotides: TGTGCCAGCAGCACGGGGGGACGGATACATGATGAGCAGTTCTTC.

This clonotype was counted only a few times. CDR3 sequence reads: CASTPPLDTQYF. CDR3 nucleotides: TGTGCCAGCACCCCTCCCCTAGATACGCAGTATTTT. The chain employs TRBV7-9 and TRBJ2-3, with unresolved D. Germline V gene sequence: CDR1 SEHNR, CDR2 FQNEAQ (reference sequence). This CDR3 comprises 12 residues. Trimming took off 7 bases at V and 5 bases at J, with 10 bases between the two ends. The full variable domain, rest sourced from reference TRBV7-9 and TRBJ2-3, is DTGVSQNPRHKITKRGQNVTFRCDPISEHNRLYWYRQTLGQGPEFLTYFQNEAQLEKSRLLSDRFSAERPKGSFSTLEIQRTEQGDSAMYLCASTPPLDTQYFGPGTRLTVL.

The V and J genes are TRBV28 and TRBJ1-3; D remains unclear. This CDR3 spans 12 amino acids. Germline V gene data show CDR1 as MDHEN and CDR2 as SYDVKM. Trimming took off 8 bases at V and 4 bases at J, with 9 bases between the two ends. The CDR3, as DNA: TGTGCCAGCGGAGGTTACGGAAACACCATATATTTT. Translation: CASGGYGNTIYF.

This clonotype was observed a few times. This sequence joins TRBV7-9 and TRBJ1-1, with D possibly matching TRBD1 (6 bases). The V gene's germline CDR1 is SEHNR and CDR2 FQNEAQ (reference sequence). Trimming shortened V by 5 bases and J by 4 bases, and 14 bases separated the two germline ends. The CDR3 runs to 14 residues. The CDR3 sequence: CASSLVGARTEAFF. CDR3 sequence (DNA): TGTGCCAGCAGCCTGGTGGGGGCACGCACTGAAGCTTTCTTT.

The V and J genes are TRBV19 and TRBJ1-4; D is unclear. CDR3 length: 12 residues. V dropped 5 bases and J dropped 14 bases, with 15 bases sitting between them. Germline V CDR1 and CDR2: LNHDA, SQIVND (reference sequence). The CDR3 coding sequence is TGTGCCAGTAGTGGAACAATCGACGTCCTGTTTTTT. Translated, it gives CASSGTIDVLFF. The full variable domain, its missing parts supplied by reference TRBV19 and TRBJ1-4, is DGGITQSPKYLFRKEGQNVTLSCEQNLNHDAMYWYRQDPGQGLRLIYYSQIVNDFQKGDIAEGYSVSREKKESFPLTVTSAQKNPTAFYLCASSGTIDVLFFGSGTQLSVL.

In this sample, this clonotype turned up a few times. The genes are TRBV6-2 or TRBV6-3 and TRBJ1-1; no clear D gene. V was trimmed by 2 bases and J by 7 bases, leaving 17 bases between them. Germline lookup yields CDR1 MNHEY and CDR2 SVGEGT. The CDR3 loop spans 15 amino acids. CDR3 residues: CASSYTAGHPFEAFF. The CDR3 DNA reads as TGTGCCAGCAGTTACACCGCGGGCCACCCCTTTGAAGCTTTCTTT.

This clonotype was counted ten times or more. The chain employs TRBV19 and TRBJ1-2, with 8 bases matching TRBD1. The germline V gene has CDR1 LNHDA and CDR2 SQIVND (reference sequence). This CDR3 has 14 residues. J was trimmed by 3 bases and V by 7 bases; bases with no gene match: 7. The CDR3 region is CASTTQTGDYGYTF. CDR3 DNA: TGTGCCAGTACCACCCAGACAGGGGACTATGGCTACACCTTC.

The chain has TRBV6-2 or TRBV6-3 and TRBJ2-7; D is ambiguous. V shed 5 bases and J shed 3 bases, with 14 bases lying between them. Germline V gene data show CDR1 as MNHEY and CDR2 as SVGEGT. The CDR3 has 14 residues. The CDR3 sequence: CASSTVLADYEQYV. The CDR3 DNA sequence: TGTGCCAGCAGTACCGTTCTGGCAGACTACGAGCAGTACGTC.

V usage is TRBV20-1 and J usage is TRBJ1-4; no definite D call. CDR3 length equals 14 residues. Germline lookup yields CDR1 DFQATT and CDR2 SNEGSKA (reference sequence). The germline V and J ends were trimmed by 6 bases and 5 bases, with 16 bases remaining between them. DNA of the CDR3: TGCAGTGCCCCAAAGTCAGACTCGAATGAAAAACTGTTTTTT. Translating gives CSAPKSDSNEKLFF.

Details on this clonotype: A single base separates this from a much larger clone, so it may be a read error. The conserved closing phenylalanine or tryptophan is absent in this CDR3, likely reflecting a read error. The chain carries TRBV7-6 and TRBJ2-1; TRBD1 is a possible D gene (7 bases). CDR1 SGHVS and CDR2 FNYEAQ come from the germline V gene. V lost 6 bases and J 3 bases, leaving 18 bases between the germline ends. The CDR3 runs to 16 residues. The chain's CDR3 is CASSLFPQGGYNEQFS. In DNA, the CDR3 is TGTGCCAGCAGTCTCTTTCCCCAGGGGGGCTACAATGAGCAGTTCTCC.

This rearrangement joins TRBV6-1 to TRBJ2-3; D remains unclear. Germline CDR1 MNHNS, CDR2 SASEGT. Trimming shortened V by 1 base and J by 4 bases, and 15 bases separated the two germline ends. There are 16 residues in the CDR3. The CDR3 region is CASSEEGRLQADTQYF. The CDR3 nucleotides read TGTGCCAGCAGTGAAGAGGGTCGGCTCCAGGCAGATACGCAGTATTTT.

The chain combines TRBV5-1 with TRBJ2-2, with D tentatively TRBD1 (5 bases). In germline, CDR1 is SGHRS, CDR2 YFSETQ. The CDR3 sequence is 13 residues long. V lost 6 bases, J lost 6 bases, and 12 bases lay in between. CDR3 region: CASTLDNAGELFF. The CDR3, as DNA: TGCGCCAGCACCCTGGACAATGCCGGGGAGCTGTTTTTT.

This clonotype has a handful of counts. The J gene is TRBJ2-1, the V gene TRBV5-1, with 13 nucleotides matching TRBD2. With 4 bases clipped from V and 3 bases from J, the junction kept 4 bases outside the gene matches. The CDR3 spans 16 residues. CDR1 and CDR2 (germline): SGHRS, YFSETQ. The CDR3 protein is CASSTLAGGGYNEQFF. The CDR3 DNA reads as TGCGCCAGCAGCACACTAGCGGGGGGGGGCTACAATGAGCAGTTCTTC.

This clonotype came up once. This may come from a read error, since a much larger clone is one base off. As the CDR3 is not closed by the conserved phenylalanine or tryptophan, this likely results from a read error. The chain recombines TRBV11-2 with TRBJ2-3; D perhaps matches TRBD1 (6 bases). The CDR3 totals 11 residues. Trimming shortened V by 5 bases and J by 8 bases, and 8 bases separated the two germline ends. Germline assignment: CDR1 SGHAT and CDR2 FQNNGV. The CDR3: CASSLQGTQYL. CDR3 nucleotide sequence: TGTGCCAGCAGCCTACAGGGTACGCAGTATTTA.

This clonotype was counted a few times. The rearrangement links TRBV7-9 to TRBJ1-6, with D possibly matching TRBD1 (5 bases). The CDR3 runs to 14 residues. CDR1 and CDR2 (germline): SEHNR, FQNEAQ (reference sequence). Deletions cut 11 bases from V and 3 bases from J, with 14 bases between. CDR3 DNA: TGTGCCTCCAAAGGGGACCGCTATAATTCACCCCTCCACTTT. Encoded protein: CASKGDRYNSPLHF. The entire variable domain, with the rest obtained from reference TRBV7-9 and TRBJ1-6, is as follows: DTGVSQNPRHKITKRGQNVTFRCDPISEHNRLYWYRQTLGQGPEFLTYFQNEAQLEKSRLLSDRFSAERPKGSFSTLEIQRTEQGDSAMYLCASKGDRYNSPLHFGNGTRLTVT.

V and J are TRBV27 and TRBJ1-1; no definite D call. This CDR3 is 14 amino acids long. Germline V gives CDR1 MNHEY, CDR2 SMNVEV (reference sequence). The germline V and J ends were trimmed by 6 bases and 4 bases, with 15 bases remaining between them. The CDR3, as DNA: TGTGCCAGCAGACCCGCCGGACGGAGCACTGAAGCTTTCTTT. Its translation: CASRPAGRSTEAFF.

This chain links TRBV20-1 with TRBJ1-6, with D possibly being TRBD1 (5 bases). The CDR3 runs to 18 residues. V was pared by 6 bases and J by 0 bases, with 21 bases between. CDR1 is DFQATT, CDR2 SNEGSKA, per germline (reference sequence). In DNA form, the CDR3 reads TGCAGTGCCTCTAACTGGGACTTCCCGAGCTCCTATAATTCACCCCTCCACTTT. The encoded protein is CSASNWDFPSSYNSPLHF.

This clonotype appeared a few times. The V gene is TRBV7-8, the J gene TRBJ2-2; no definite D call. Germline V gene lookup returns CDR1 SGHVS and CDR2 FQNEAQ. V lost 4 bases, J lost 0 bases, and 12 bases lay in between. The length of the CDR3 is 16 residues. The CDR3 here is CASSSGITANTGELFF. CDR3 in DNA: TGTGCCAGCAGCTCTGGAATCACCGCGAACACCGGGGAGCTGTTTTTT.

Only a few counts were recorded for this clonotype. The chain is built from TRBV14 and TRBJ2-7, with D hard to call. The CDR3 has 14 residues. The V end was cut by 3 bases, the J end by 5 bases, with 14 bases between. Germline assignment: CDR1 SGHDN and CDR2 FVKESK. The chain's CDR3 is CASSQSFRWHEQYF. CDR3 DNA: TGTGCCAGCAGCCAGTCTTTCCGTTGGCACGAGCAGTACTTC.

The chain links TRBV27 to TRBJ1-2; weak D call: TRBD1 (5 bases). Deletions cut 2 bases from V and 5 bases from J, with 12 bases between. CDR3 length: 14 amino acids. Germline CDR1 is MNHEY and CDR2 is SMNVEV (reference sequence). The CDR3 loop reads CASSLRTRVYGYTF. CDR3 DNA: TGTGCCAGCAGTTTACGGACAAGAGTTTATGGCTACACCTTC.

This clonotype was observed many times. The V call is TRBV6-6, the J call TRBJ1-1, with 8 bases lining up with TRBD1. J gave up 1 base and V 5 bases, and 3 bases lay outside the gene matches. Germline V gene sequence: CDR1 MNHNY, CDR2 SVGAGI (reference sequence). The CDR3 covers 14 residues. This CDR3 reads CASSKDRGNTEAFF. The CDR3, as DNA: TGTGCCAGCAGTAAAGACAGGGGGAACACTGAAGCTTTCTTT.

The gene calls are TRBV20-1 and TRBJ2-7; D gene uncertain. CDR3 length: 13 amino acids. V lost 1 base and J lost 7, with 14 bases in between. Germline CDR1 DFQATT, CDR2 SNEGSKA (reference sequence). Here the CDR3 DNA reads TGCAGTGCTAGAGTTCCGAACTATGAAGAGCAGTACGTC. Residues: CSARVPNYEEQYV.